The T cell receptor beta chain under discussion was sequenced for a study of blood T cell repertoires in COVID-19. Whole-study context: PBMCs, B-cell-depleted T cells, or T cells were the source of the cDNA or gDNA that made up the material.

The CDR3 extends over 11 amino acids. Trimming removed 5 bases at V and 10 bases at J, with 14 bases between. Germline loops: CDR1 GTSNPN, CDR2 SVGIG (reference sequence). Method: immunoSEQ multiplex PCR; TCRdb's copy keeps in-frame clones and lacks some. Of about 310,000 clones in the sample, more than 75% were seen once. This sequence originates from a woman aged 45-65 years who had recovered from COVID-19. Sequencing was carried out using peripheral blood. The chain uses TRBV30 and TRBJ1-1; D unresolved. DNA of the CDR3: TGTGCCTGGGGAAGCTCATTCGGAGCTTTCTTT. Encoded protein: CAWGSSFGAFF. Filled out from reference TRBV30 and TRBJ1-1, the complete variable domain reads SQTIHQWPATLVQPVGSPLSLECTVEGTSNPNLYWYRQAAGRGLQLLFYSVGIGQISSEVPQNLSASRPQDRQFILSSKKLLLSDSGFYLCAWGSSFGAFFGQGTRLTVV.